These T cell receptor beta chains were read from a single sample in a study of beta chain features in type 1 diabetes. Profiled with immunoSEQ multiplex PCR; TCRdb holds only in-frame clones, not every one. The profile shows around 300,000 clones, roughly 15% of them singletons. The sample comprised naive CD4+ T cells from blood. Source of these receptors: a man between 18 and 29 years old with type 1 diabetes. Both conserved end residues are part of each CDR3. A D gene is named only where the DNA matches it firmly. Size is omitted from some rows. Given values are once, few, many or a class for expanded clones.

>TRBV9|.|few|TRBJ2-1
CASSETGSSYNEQFF
TGTGCCAGCAGCGAAACAGGGAGCTCCTACAATGAGCAGTTCTTC
>TRBV5-1|.|.|TRBJ1-2
CASSLAGKLDYGYTF
TGCGCCAGCAGCTTGGCGGGGAAATTGGACTATGGCTACACCTTC
>TRBV28|.|few|TRBJ2-3
CASSSPGSWYTQYF
TGTGCCAGCAGTTCCCCGGGGAGCTGGTATACGCAGTATTTT
>TRBV9|TRBD1|.|TRBJ2-7
CASSAGQGWYYEQYF
TGTGCCAGCAGCGCAGGACAGGGGTGGTACTACGAGCAGTACTTC
>TRBV19|TRBD2|few|TRBJ2-3
CASSIAPGTSLTDTQYF
TGTGCCAGTAGTATCGCCCCCGGGACTAGCTTAACAGATACGCAGTATTTT
>TRBV6-5|.|.|TRBJ1-2
CASSQGNYGYTF
TGTGCCAGCAGCCAGGGGAACTATGGCTACACCTTC
>TRBV5-4|TRBD2|.|TRBJ2-1
CASINTGLGYNEQFF
TGTGCCAGCATCAATACAGGACTAGGGTACAATGAGCAGTTCTTC
>TRBV4-1|.|.|TRBJ2-2
CASSQLIHLGTGELFF
TGCGCCAGCAGCCAATTAATCCATCTCGGGACCGGGGAGCTGTTTTTT
>TRBV30|.|few|TRBJ1-2
CAWIWAGVYTF
TGTGCCTGGATATGGGCAGGGGTTTACACCTTC
>TRBV28|TRBD1|few|TRBJ2-2
CASSPGTVNTGELFF
TGTGCCAGCAGCCCCGGGACAGTGAACACCGGGGAGCTGTTTTTT
>TRBV6-6|.|few|TRBJ1-2
CASTYRRNYGYTF
TGTGCCAGCACCTACAGGAGAAACTATGGCTACACCTTC
>TRBV4-3|TRBD2|few|TRBJ2-1
CASSSHIAGLAYNEQFF
TGCGCCAGCAGCTCCCATATAGCGGGGTTGGCCTACAATGAGCAGTTCTTC
>TRBV6-5|.|few|TRBJ1-2
CASSHGQRTITF
TGTGCCAGCAGTCATGGACAGAGGACGATCACCTTC
>TRBV18|TRBD2|.|TRBJ2-3
CASSPFGLAGEDTQYF
TGTGCCAGCTCACCGTTTGGACTAGCGGGAGAGGATACGCAGTATTTT
>TRBV29-1|TRBD1|few|TRBJ2-3
CSVSRGSSSTDTQYF
TGCAGCGTTTCCAGGGGGTCGTCGAGCACAGATACGCAGTATTTT
>TRBV29-1|TRBD2|.|TRBJ2-1
CSVSGLGYNEQFF
TGCAGCGTTTCGGGACTAGGCTACAATGAGCAGTTCTTC